The clone carrying this T cell receptor (beta chain) was recorded a few times. No antigen is known for it. Germline and junction disagree at one end, which may indicate a read error. These data are taken from a study of post-analysis software for immune sequencing data. About the research overall: Both relapsing-remitting and secondary progressive multiple sclerosis featured among the disease courses, as did progressive-relapsing multiple sclerosis.

Findings of the study overall: Relative to controls, patients with multiple sclerosis showed significantly lower normalized Chao1 diversity. Four or five TRBV segments occurring more often in patients than controls included TRBV5-6, TRBV5-1 and TRBV20-1.

Presence of unique molecular identifiers characterized the TCR beta cDNA libraries. T cells numbering about 0.85 to 10 million gave rise to some 500,000 cDNA molecules. TCRdb re-derived calls from the PCR reads in MiXCR, one entry per CDR3 protein. The repertoire has about 820,000 distinct CDR3 sequences, 53% of them found once; the top ten carry approximately 4.4%. Germline V lookup: CDR1 SGHVS, CDR2 FNYEAQ. The CDR3 contains 15 residues. What was sequenced was blood. The genes are TRBV7-6 and TRBJ2-3, with D perhaps matching TRBD1 (5 bases). The receptor's source is a girl aged 10-17 years with multiple sclerosis. The CDR3 bases are TGTGCCAGCAGCTTAAAAGACAGACCCACAGATACGCAGGATTTT. It specifies CASSLKDRPTDTQDF.